A single T cell receptor (beta chain) is shown here with its context. There is no known antigen for this receptor. No base-level quality is on record; no much larger clone is a single base apart. The cohort was made up of several hundred healthy bone marrow donors. At the time of sampling, every cohort member was nominally healthy, though immune exposures that went unrecorded were likely present. The donor was CMV seropositive and was included in the group of 250 to 300 seropositive cohort members. A peripheral blood sample was collected from each donor, and TCR beta sequencing was performed on peripheral blood mononuclear cells. The Qiagen DNeasy Blood Extraction Kit was used to extract genomic DNA from the blood cell samples. The receptor library was made with the immunoSEQ multiplex PCR assay. For the multiplex PCR, a mixture combining 60 forward primers for TCR Vbeta segments and 13 reverse primers for TCR Jbeta segments was used. A multiplex PCR assay on genomic DNA amplified the CDR3 region of rearranged TCR beta genes. The amplified TCR beta libraries were sequenced on the Illumina HiSeq System as 87-base-pair reads. The paper's processing steps were these. A later analysis tallied some 79 million unique TCR beta chains across the 666 repertoires, and some 10 million of those chains were shared by two or more donors. Raw reads were error-corrected and collapsed into unique sequences by a nearest-neighbor algorithm in which closely related sequences were merged to remove PCR and sequencing errors. To assign V, D and J gene segments, CDR3 sequences were aligned to IMGT reference sequences. For a sequence to be retained, a match of at least six nucleotides was required to both a V gene segment and a J gene segment. A rearrangement counted as productive if the CDR3 had no stop codons and remained in frame with V and J, and every other rearrangement counted as non-productive. Following IMGT convention, CDR3 was defined as the stretch from the second conserved V-encoded cysteine to the conserved J-encoded phenylalanine. Sequences without an unambiguous match to a single V gene segment were excluded from the earlier analysis of approximately 600 of the donors. In an earlier analysis of some 590 of the donors, a V segment was called functional when productive rearrangements were above 56.7%, and segregating when the standard deviation between donors exceeded 5%. A statistical classification framework was built to diagnose cytomegalovirus status from the catalog of TCR beta chain sequences. In a later analysis, TCR nucleotide sequences were compared against IMGT/GENE-DB human TR gene sequences so that V and J genes could be assigned. The TCRdist pipeline was used in a later analysis to assign CDR3 sequences and most-parsimonious VDJ recombination scenarios. In a later analysis, every TCR beta chain was defined by the combination of its CDR3 amino acid sequence and its V-gene family, and reads without a unique V-gene family were dropped. As a way to deal with suspected cross-contamination and a sequencing artifact, a later analysis dropped roughly 600 nucleotide sequences that were highly shared and had low generation probability. For each public chain, a later analysis derived a clonal expansion index from normalized ranks of inferred template counts within each repertoire. A later analysis computed generation probabilities with a VDJ recombination model fitted to out-of-frame rearrangements, and checked the results against IGoR. In a later analysis, hypergeometric tests were used to score TCR-TCR, TCR-HLA and TCR-CMV co-occurrence, with a repertoire-size bias correction applied to TCR pairs. False discovery rates were estimated in a later analysis by permuting HLA or CMV assignments 20 times. A later analysis grouped co-occurring TCRs with DBSCAN, adding TCRdist sequence similarity when clustering within HLA-allele-positive subsets. For co-occurrence clustering, repertoires with fewer than 30,000 or more than 120,000 public chains were excluded, along with roughly 5 repertoires with anomalous nucleotide sharing. The immuneACCESS repertoire file appears here via TCRdb, limited to in-frame rearrangements. These files lack a portion of the clones; in checked studies, under half of the deficit traces to unresolved V genes, and the cause of the others is not known. For V, J and clone size, that table is used; D and trimming come from the DNA. The sample table contains more than 80,000 clones; only one count was recorded for about nine tenths of them. The ten largest make up approximately 10% of the sample.

The CDR3 goes from the cysteine to the phenylalanine over 16 residues. Only CDR3 DNA is held: 48 bases, read in frame from base 1. The germline V gene encodes CDR1 SEHNR and CDR2 FQNEAQ (reference sequence). The germline V and J ends show losses of 2 bases and 10 bases respectively, and no gene match explains 8 bases of the junction. These data come from a study of cytomegalovirus exposure and HLA in healthy donors (TCRdb year 2017). With respect to the entire study: An earlier analysis of some 620 of the donors reported about 280 Gb of sequence data and some 110 million unique TCR beta sequences obtained from 150 million to 200 million T cells. About 300 gigabases of sequencing data and 78 million or so unique TCR sequences were included in an early release covering about 620 HLA-typed donors. Among the roughly 400 genotyped donors, about 85% belonged to the genetic ancestry cluster associated with self-reported Caucasian donors. The study aimed to test whether signatures of past pathogen exposure could be identified by cataloging public T cell receptors. The study profiled the T cell repertoires of under 700 subjects by immunosequencing and related them to cytomegalovirus serostatus. Besides the first cohort of more than 650 subjects, a separate validation cohort made up of 120 different subjects was used. To predict cytomegalovirus infection status, the study combined high-throughput TCR immunosequencing, statistical association of individual TCRs with disease status, and machine learning. A later analysis re-analyzed previously published TCR beta repertoires from several hundred donors and added high-resolution HLA genotyping to study TCR occurrence patterns. In the later analysis, no new phenotypic data were used to find candidate immune exposures; instead, reliance was placed on TCR beta sequences and their occurrence across donors. An earlier analysis of some 500 of the donors applied high-throughput TCR beta sequencing to assess whether each TCR beta V gene segment acted as functional or pseudogenic. Donor age, sex, ethnicity and CMV serostatus were collected together with the repertoire data. A later genetic analysis used genome-wide SNP genotypes for about 65% of the 666 donors, treating that subset as a discovery cohort. All discovery cohort repertoires had been generated using a single sequencing platform. HLA typing covered class I and class II loci at four-digit resolution. The number of donors typed differed by locus, with about 629-630 for A, B, C, DRB1 and DQB1, around 520 for DQA1, 600 to 610 for DPA1, and some 440 for DPB1. Because of strong linkage in the cohort, a few DR-DQ haplotypes were treated as single units for association and clustering. Across some 400 genotyped donors of the cohort, an average of about 200,000 unique TCR beta nucleotide sequences per donor were sequenced, and roughly a sixth of those sequences were non-productive. General conclusions and limits of the study: For the cohort, immune exposure information was limited to CMV serostatus. The sequencing pipeline was judged likely to have produced a cluster of highly shared sequence variants as a technical artifact. Compared with equally common non-associated chains, HLA-associated TCR beta chains in a later analysis were more clonally expanded and had lower generation probabilities. A total of 150 or so TCR beta chains were listed by the study as associated with cytomegalovirus. When HLA alleles, especially DR and DQ, strongly co-occurred, TCR associations were difficult to assign to individual alleles. The authors suggested that the approach could potentially be generalized to other disease states and immunological phenotypes. In vitro tests confirmed that a few of the cytomegalovirus-associated TCR beta chains recognize cytomegalovirus antigens. An association between a missense DCLRE1C variant and V-gene and J-gene trimming of TCR beta chains was found in a later genetic analysis and replicated in an independent cohort. Most TCR sequences were observed very rarely across donors, whereas some public TCRs were present in many individuals. Because the 87-base-pair reads could not distinguish some IMGT-functional V segments, including TRBV6-2 and TRBV6-3, those segments were excluded. In an earlier analysis of roughly 560 of the donors, most TCR beta V segments were observed in productive rearrangements about 87% or about 30% of the time, broadly matching IMGT annotations. According to a later analysis, TCR association rates differed among HLA loci, with DRB1 alleles showing the most associated TCRs and HLA-C alleles showing the fewest. Because counts were too low, approximately 18 rarely observed V segments, including chromosome 9 orphons, were excluded from the earlier analysis of 587 of the donors. A later analysis associated some 17,000 TCR beta sequences with specific HLA alleles at a false discovery rate of 0.05. In both the original and validation cohorts, the classifier was reported to diagnose cytomegalovirus status with high specificity and sensitivity. HLA typing was unavailable for some donors at each locus, so association tests used only the typed subset. A later genetic analysis reported fewer N-insertions in productive TCRs among donors in an Asian-associated ancestry cluster than the approximately 670-donor mean. In a later analysis, several top co-occurrence clusters were reported to appear linked to parvovirus B19, influenza, CMV and Epstein-Barr virus. Presence/absence analyses assumed roughly uniform sequencing depth across donors, an assumption that may not hold. This cohort had only TCR beta chains sequenced, and the lack of alpha or paired-chain data limited which features could be detected. Correlated functional status among segregating V segments might be attributable to linkage disequilibrium, but an unknown experimental factor could not be ruled out. A further reported finding was that TCR beta sequences accurately predicted the HLA-A and HLA-B alleles for most subjects in the first cohort. According to a later analysis, most CMV-associated TCR beta chains appeared to be HLA-restricted, and the HLA associations seemed to be driven largely by CMV exposure.

Sequencing used PBMCs. The chain links TRBV7-9 with TRBJ2-1; TRBD2 matches 13 bases in the middle. This receptor was obtained from a man aged 25-45 years in good health and CMV-seropositive. This receptor carries the CDR3 CASSLLGLAGVGEQFF. Read as DNA, the sequence is TGTGCCAGCAGCTTACTCGGACTAGCGGGAGTGGGGGAGCAGTTCTTC.